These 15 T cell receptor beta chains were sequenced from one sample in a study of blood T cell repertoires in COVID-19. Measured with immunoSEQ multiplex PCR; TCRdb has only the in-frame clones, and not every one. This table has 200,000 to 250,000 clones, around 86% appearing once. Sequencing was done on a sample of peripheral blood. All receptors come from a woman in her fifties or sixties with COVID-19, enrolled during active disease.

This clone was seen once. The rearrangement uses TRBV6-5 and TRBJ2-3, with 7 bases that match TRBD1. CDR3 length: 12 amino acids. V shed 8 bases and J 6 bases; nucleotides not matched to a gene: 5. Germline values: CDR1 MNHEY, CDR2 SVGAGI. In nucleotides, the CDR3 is TGTGCCAGCCTAGACAGGGTGGATACGCAGTATTTT. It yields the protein CASLDRVDTQYF.

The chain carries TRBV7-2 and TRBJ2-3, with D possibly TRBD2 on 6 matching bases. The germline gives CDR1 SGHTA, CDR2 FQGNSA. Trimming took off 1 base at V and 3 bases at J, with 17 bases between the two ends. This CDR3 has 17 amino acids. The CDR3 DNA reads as TGTGCCAGCAGCTTAGATCCCGCAGGGAGGACGACAGATACGCAGTATTTT. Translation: CASSLDPAGRTTDTQYF.

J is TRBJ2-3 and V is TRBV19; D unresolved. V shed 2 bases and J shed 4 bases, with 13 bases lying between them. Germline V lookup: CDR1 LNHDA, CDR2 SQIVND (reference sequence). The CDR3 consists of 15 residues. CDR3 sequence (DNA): TGTGCCAGTAGTATAACAGCTACCTCCTCAGATACGCAGTATTTT. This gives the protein CASSITATSSDTQYF.

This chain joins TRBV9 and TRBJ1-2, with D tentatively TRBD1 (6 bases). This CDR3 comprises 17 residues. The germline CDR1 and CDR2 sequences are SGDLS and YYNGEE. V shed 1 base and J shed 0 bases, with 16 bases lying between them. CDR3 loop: CASSVSPLGASNYGYTF. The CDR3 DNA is TGTGCCAGCAGCGTATCTCCTCTGGGGGCCTCTAACTATGGCTACACCTTC.

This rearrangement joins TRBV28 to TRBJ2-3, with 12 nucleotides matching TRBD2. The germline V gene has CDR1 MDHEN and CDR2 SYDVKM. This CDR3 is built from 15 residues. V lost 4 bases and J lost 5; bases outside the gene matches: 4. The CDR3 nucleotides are TGTGCCAGCAGTTCACTAGCGGGGGGAAAAGATACGCAGTATTTT. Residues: CASSSLAGGKDTQYF.

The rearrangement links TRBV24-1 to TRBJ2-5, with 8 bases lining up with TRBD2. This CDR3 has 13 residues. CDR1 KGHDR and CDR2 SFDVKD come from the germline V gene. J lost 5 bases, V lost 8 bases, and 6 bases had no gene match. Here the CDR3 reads CATTGGLEETQYF. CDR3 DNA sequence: TGTGCCACCACGGGGGGGTTGGAGGAGACCCAGTACTTC.

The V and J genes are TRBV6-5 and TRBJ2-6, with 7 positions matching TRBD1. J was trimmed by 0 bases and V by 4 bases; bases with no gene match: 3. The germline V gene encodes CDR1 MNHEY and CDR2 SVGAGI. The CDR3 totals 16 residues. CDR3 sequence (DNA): TGTGCCAGCAGTTCCACAGGGGCCTCTGGGGCCAACGTCCTGACTTTC. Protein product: CASSSTGASGANVLTF.

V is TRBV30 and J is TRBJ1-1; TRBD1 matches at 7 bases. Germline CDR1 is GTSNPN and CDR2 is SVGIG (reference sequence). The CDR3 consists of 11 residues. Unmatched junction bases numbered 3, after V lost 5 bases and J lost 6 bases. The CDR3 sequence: CAWFDRAEAFF. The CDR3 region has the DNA TGTGCCTGGTTCGACAGGGCTGAAGCTTTCTTT.

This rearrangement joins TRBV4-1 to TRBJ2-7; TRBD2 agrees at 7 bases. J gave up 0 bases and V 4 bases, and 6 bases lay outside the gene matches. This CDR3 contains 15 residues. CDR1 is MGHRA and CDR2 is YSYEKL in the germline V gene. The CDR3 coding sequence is TGCGCCAGCAGCCTTCGGGGGGAGAGCTCCTACGAGCAGTACTTC. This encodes CASSLRGESSYEQYF.

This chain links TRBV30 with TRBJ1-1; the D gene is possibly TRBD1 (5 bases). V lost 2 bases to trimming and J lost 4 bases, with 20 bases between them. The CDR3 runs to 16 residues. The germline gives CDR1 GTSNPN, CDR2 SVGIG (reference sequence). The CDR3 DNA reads TGTGCCTGGAGTTCCTACTCAGACAGTTCCCCCACTGAAGCTTTCTTT. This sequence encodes CAWSSYSDSSPTEAFF.

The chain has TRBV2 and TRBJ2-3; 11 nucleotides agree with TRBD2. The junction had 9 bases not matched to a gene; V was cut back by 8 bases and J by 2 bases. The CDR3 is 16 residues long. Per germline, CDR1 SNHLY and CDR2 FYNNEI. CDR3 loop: CASRASGGTPTDTQYF. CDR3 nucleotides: TGTGCCAGCCGGGCTAGCGGGGGGACCCCCACAGATACGCAGTATTTT.

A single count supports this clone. The CDR3 DNA sequence: TGCGCCAGCCGCCTCCGGGACAGGGGGCTTGGGAATGAGCAGTTCTTC. It codes for CASRLRDRGLGNEQFF. V gene TRBV5-1 combines with J gene TRBJ2-1, with 12 bases lining up with TRBD1. V was pared by 7 bases and J by 7 bases, with 12 bases of the junction left unmatched. Germline V gives CDR1 SGHRS, CDR2 YFSETQ. This CDR3 has 16 amino acids.

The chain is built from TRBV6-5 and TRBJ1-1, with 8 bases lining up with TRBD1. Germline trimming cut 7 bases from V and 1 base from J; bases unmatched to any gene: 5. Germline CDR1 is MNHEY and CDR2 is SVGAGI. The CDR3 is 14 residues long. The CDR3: CASKTGQANTEAFF. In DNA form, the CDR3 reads TGTGCCAGCAAAACGGGACAGGCGAACACTGAAGCTTTCTTT.

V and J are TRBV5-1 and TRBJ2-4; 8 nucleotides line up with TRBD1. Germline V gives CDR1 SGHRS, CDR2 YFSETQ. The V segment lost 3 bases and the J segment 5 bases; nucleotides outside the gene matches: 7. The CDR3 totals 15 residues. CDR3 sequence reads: CASSWGTGPENIQYF. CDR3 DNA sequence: TGCGCCAGCAGCTGGGGGACAGGTCCGGAAAACATTCAGTACTTC.

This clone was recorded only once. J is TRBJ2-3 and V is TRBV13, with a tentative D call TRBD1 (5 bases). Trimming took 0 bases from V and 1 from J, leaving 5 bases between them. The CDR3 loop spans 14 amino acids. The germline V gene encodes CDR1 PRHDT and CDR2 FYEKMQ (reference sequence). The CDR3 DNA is TGTGCCAGCAGCTTAGGAGGGGGCACAGATACGCAGTATTTT. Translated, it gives CASSLGGGTDTQYF.